This entry describes one T cell receptor beta chain. V gave up 6 bases and J gave up 4 bases, with 18 bases separating them. Germline-derived CDR1 and CDR2 are MRHNA and SNTAGT. The CDR3 runs 16 residues. This specimen belongs to a study of blood T cell repertoires in COVID-19. Across the whole study: Both acute and convalescent COVID-19 samples were obtained from the United States, Italy and Spain. In each case, the material was cDNA or gDNA derived from T cells, B-cell-depleted T cells, or PBMCs.

As handled by the study authors: Amplification from reference gene primers served as the basis for estimated nucleated cell counts. Libraries were prepared by immunoSEQ multiplex PCR; TCRdb keeps only in-frame clonotypes and omits some of them. Clone size and V and J calls were adopted from that table, with D and trimming inferred from the DNA. The table includes roughly 130,000 clones, less than 90% detected once. Input material: peripheral blood. This clonotype was obtained from a human donor with COVID-19, enrolled during active disease. The donor label of this sample is uncertain. The chain has TRBV6-4 and TRBJ1-4, with D perhaps matching TRBD1 (5 bases). CDR3 sequence (DNA): TGTGCCAGCAGCCCCAACAGGTGCGTAGTTAATGAAAAACTGTTTTTT. Its protein is CASSPNRCVVNEKLFF.